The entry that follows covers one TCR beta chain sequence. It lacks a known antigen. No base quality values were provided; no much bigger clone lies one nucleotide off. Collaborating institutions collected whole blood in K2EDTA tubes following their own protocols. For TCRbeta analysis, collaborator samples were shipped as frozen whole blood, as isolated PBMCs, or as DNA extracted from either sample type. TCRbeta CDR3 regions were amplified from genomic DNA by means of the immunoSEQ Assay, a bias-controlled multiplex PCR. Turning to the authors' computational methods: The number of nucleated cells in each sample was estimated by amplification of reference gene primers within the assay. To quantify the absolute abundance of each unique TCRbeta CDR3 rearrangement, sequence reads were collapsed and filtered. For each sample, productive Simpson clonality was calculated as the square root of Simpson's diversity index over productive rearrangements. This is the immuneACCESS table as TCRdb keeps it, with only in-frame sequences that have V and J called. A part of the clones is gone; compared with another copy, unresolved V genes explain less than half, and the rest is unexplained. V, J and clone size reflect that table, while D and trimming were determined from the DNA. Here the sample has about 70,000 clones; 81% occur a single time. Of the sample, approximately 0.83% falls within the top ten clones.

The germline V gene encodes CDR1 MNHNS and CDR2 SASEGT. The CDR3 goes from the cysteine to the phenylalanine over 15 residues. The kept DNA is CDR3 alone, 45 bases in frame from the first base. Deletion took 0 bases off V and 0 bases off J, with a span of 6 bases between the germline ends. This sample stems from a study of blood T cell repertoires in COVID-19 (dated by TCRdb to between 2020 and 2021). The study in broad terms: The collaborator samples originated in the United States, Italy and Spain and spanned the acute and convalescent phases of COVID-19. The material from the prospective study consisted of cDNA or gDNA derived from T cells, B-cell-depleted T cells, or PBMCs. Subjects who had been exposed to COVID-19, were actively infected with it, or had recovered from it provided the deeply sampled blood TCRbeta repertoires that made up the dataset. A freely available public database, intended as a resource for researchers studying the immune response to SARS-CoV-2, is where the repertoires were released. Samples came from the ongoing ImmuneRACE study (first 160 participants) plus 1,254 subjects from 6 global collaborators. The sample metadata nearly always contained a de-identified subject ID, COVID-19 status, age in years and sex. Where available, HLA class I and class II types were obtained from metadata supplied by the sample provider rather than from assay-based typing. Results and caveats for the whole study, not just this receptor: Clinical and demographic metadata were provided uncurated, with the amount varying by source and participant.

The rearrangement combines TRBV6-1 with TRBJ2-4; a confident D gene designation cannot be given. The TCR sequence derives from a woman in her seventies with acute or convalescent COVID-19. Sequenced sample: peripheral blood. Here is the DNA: TGTGCCAGCAGTGAAGCATCAGTAGCCAAAAACATTCAGTACTTC. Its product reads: CASSEASVAKNIQYF.